The source of this T cell receptor beta chain is a study of T-cell reconstitution after alpha-beta-depleted transplantation in children. A TCRbeta library incorporating unique molecular identifiers was prepared. TCRdb ran MiXCR on the PCR reads and lists one entry per CDR3 protein. The sample shows 350,000 to 450,000 distinct CDR3 sequences, just over 20% of them seen only once. This clonotype was seen more than once but under ten times. Trimming stripped 0 bases from V and 7 bases from J, with 13 bases between. CDR3 size: 15 residues. The germline V gene encodes CDR1 LGHNA and CDR2 YNFKEQ. This TCR came from a human donor who donated a stem cell graft to a child with acute myeloid leukemia. The genes are TRBV4-2 and TRBJ2-4; D is possibly TRBD2 (6 bases). Sequenced here: PBMCs from the stem cell graft donor, sampled from the stem cell graft. The CDR3 coding sequence is TGTGCCAGCAGCCAAGATCTCGGCGGGAAGAACATTCAGTACTTC. It translates to CASSQDLGGKNIQYF.